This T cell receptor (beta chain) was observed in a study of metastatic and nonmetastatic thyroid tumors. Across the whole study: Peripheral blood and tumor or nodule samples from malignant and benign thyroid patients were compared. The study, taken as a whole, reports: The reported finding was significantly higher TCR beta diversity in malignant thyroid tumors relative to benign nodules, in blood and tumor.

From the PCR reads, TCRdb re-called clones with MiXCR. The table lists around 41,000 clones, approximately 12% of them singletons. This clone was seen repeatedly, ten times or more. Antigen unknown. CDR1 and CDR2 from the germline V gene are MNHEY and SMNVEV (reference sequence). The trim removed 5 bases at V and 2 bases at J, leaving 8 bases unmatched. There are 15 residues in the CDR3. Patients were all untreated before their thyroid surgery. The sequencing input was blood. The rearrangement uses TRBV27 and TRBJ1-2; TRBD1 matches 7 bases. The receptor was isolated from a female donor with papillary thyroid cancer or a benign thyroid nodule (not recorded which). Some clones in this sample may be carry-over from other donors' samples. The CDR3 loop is CASSPGDSRNYGYTF. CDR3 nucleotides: TGTGCCAGCAGTCCCGGGGACAGCAGAAACTATGGCTACACCTTC.